The T cell receptor beta chain described here comes from a study of T-cell reconstitution after alpha-beta-depleted transplantation in children. Trimming took 0 bases from V and 0 from J, leaving 11 bases between them. The CDR3 has 16 amino acids. Germline values: CDR1 DFQATT, CDR2 SNEGSKA (reference sequence). Unique molecular identifiers were used to barcode this TCRbeta library. TCRdb reprocessed the PCR reads via MiXCR and lists one record per CDR3 protein. The sample has 200,000 to 300,000 distinct CDR3 sequences; around 12% are singletons. The sequence was obtained from a human donor who donated a stem cell graft to a child with acute lymphoblastic leukemia. The chain recombines TRBV20-1 with TRBJ1-4; the D is unclear. Sample: PBMCs from the stem cell graft donor, taken from the stem cell graft. DNA of the CDR3: TGCAGTGCTAGAGATCCACGGGGAACAACTAATGAAAAACTGTTTTTT. Translated, it gives CSARDPRGTTNEKLFF.